This is a list of T cell receptor beta chains from one sample in a study of glioma-infiltrating T cells. TCRdb reprocessed the multiplex PCR reads via MiXCR and lists one record per CDR3 protein. The table has 400,000 or so distinct CDR3 sequences, about two fifths seen once. Sequenced material: glioma tissue, nonneoplastic brain tissue, or PBMCs (not recorded which). The receptors shown here come from a human donor with low-grade glioma or glioblastoma, undergoing nonglioma brain surgery, or in good health (not recorded which). CDR3s include the opening cysteine and the closing phenylalanine or tryptophan. A D gene is named only where the DNA matches it firmly. Only some rows state a clone size, as once, few, many or a class for expanded clones.

D	V	size	J	DNA	CDR3
.	TRBV10-3	.	TRBJ2-7	TGTGCCATCAGTGTTGGGGCTTCCTACGAGCAGTACTTC	CAISVGASYEQYF
TRBD2	TRBV7-8	.	TRBJ2-7	TGTGCCAGCAGCACCGCCGGGACTAGCGCGAACGAGCAGTACTTC	CASSTAGTSANEQYF
.	TRBV19	.	TRBJ2-1	TGTGCCAGTAGTACCTCACAAAGCGGGCAACTCTACAATGAGCAGTTCTTC	CASSTSQSGQLYNEQFF
.	TRBV18	few	TRBJ1-5	TGTGCCAGCTCACCGTCCGGGCACGACAATCAGCCCCAGCATTTT	CASSPSGHDNQPQHF
.	TRBV2	.	TRBJ2-5	TGTGCCACCTATCTCGGGACGGGATTACAAGAGACCCAGTACTTC	CATYLGTGLQETQYF
.	TRBV20-1	.	TRBJ2-1	TGCAGTGCTAGAATCGAGGTGTTAGCAGCCTACAATGAGCAGTTCTTC	CSARIEVLAAYNEQFF
.	TRBV20-1	many	TRBJ2-7	TGCAGTGCTAGAGATAGGGGTCCAGACGAGCAGTACTTC	CSARDRGPDEQYF
TRBD1	TRBV25-1	medium-sized	TRBJ1-2	TGTGCCAGCAGTGATGGGACAGTCTTTTCCTATGGCTACACCTTC	CASSDGTVFSYGYTF
.	TRBV27	many	TRBJ2-3	TGTGCCAGCAGTTTGATCGGGTTTGGTCGCACAGATACGCAGTATTTT	CASSLIGFGRTDTQYF
TRBD2	TRBV25-1	.	TRBJ2-1	TGTGCCAGCAGCGCAAGACTAGCGCGGGGTGAGCAGTTCTTC	CASSARLARGEQFF
.	TRBV6-2/TRBV6-3	many	TRBJ1-5	TGTGCCAGCAGTACGCGACGAGGGGGGGGTGGGCCCCAGCATTTT	CASSTRRGGGGPQHF
TRBD2	TRBV20-1	few	TRBJ2-3	TGCAGTGCTAGCCTAGCGGGCCTCACAGATACGCAGTATTTT	CSASLAGLTDTQYF
.	TRBV12-3/TRBV12-4	once	TRBJ2-1	TGTGCCAGCACCAAGACTAGAGACCGTCTGGCCTCCTACAATGAGCAGTTCTTC	CASTKTRDRLASYNEQFF
.	TRBV6-2/TRBV6-3	many	TRBJ2-3	TGTGCCAGCAGTTGGATAATGGGTAGGACGCAGTATTTT	CASSWIMGRTQYF
TRBD1	TRBV15	.	TRBJ1-5	TGTGCCACCAGCAGCGCTGGACAGGGGGTAAATCAGCCCCAGCATTTT	CATSSAGQGVNQPQHF
.	TRBV12-3/TRBV12-4	.	TRBJ1-1	TGTGCCAGCAGTTTACGGGGTTCTGAAGCTTTATTT	CASSLRGSEALF
.	TRBV27	many	TRBJ1-2	TGTGCCAGCAGGCTTACCCAGTCGGGGACTAACTATGGCTACACCTTC	CASRLTQSGTNYGYTF
.	TRBV7-9	.	TRBJ2-3	TGTGCCAGCACCGTACCCGGGGTAGAGACGCAGTATTTT	CASTVPGVETQYF
.	TRBV27	few	TRBJ2-1	TGTGCCAGCAGTCCCCCCTTCGCCTCCCGCCGAGGGTACAATGAGCAGTTCTTC	CASSPPFASRRGYNEQFF
.	TRBV28	.	TRBJ2-1	TGTGCCAGCAGTTACGGCAGGAACCCCTACAATGAGCAGTCCTTC	CASSYGRNPYNEQSF
TRBD2	TRBV4-1	few	TRBJ2-1	TGCGCCAGCAGCTACGGGACTAGCGTTTACAATGAGCAGTTCTTC	CASSYGTSVYNEQFF
.	TRBV29-1	once	TRBJ2-2	TGCAGCATGTTTGAGTCTGGGGAGCTGTTTTTT	CSMFESGELFF
.	TRBV20-1	.	TRBJ1-5	TGCAGTGCTATTTGGTTAACAGGTTATAGCAATCAGCCCCAGCATTTT	CSAIWLTGYSNQPQHF
.	TRBV12-5	.	TRBJ2-1	TGTGCTAGTGGATCAGGGGACACCTTTACAAGAGAGCAGTTCTTC	CASGSGDTFTREQFF